What follows are 28 T cell receptor beta chains derived from one specimen sequenced in a study of cytomegalovirus exposure and HLA in healthy donors. The PCR ran on 60 Vbeta and 13 Jbeta primers. This table comes from immunoSEQ multiplex PCR, and its TCRdb copy is limited to in-frame clones, with some not included. The sample carries 150,000 to 200,000 clones, around two thirds recorded once. The material sequenced was PBMCs. The receptors originated from a man aged 30 to 39 in good health and CMV-seropositive.

The genes are TRBV5-1 and TRBJ1-1; tentative D call: TRBD1 (6 bases). The germline V gene has CDR1 SGHRS and CDR2 YFSETQ. The CDR3 runs 16 residues. The V and J ends lost 4 bases and 1 base respectively, with 17 bases between them. CDR3 loop: CASSQPLQGWNTEAFF. The CDR3 region has the DNA TGCGCCAGCAGCCAACCGCTTCAGGGGTGGAACACTGAAGCTTTCTTT.

This chain links TRBV7-8 with TRBJ1-5; weak D call: TRBD1 (6 bases). Germline values: CDR1 SGHVS, CDR2 FQNEAQ. The CDR3 contains 15 residues. The V end was cut by 6 bases, the J end by 0 bases, with 12 bases between. CDR3 nucleotides: TGTGCCAGCAGAGGGGCCAGGGGTAGCAATCAGCCCCAGCATTTT. This gives the protein CASRGARGSNQPQHF.

The chain combines TRBV14 with TRBJ1-2; 10 bases agree with TRBD1. Germline V gene data show CDR1 as SGHDN and CDR2 as FVKESK. CDR3 length: 15 residues. V was clipped by 3 bases and J by 4 bases; unmatched bases: 5. The CDR3, as DNA: TGTGCCAGCAGCCAGGACAGGGGGATGATCTATGGCTACACCTTC. Its protein is CASSQDRGMIYGYTF.

V is TRBV30 and J is TRBJ2-7; possibly TRBD1 for D (6 bases). This CDR3 region has 13 residues. The germline V gene encodes CDR1 GTSNPN and CDR2 SVGIG (reference sequence). Trimming took 0 bases from V and 3 from J, leaving 9 bases between them. The CDR3 here is CAWSVLDSYEQYF. DNA of the CDR3: TGTGCCTGGAGTGTGTTGGACAGCTACGAGCAGTACTTC.

This chain uses TRBV4-1 with TRBJ2-1; 10 bases agree with TRBD1. The CDR3 is 16 amino acids. Per the germline V gene, CDR1 is MGHRA and CDR2 is YSYEKL. V trimming: 1 base; J trimming: 7 bases; junction bases outside the gene matches: 7. In nucleotides, the CDR3 is TGCGCCAGCAGCCAAGGGGGACAGGGGTCGGGTAATGAGCAGTTCTTC. Translation: CASSQGGQGSGNEQFF.

This chain uses TRBV5-6 with TRBJ1-5, with TRBD1 as a possible D gene (5 bases). The V gene's germline CDR1 is SGHDT and CDR2 YYEEEE. V was trimmed by 1 base and J by 5 bases, leaving 16 bases between them. The CDR3 runs to 16 residues. Here the CDR3 reads CASSLWGRPLYQPQHF. The CDR3 nucleotides are TGTGCCAGCAGCTTGTGGGGGAGGCCCCTTTATCAGCCCCAGCATTTT.

This clone was recorded once. The chain employs TRBV4-2 and TRBJ2-2, with TRBD2 identical over 7 bases. CDR1 is LGHNA, CDR2 YNFKEQ, per germline. The CDR3 extends over 17 amino acids. The V and J ends lost 5 bases and 1 base, in that order; junction bases with no gene match: 10. The CDR3 here is CASSFTGVAGNTGELFF. Here the CDR3 DNA reads TGTGCCAGCAGCTTCACTGGCGTAGCGGGGAACACCGGGGAGCTGTTTTTT.

The chain is built from TRBV7-3 and TRBJ2-1; 7 bases line up with TRBD2. Germline CDR1 reads SGHTA; CDR2 reads FQGTGA. The CDR3 spans 15 residues. V was pared by 2 bases and J by 0 bases, with 1 base of the junction left unmatched. In DNA, the CDR3 is TGTGCCAGCAGCTTAGTAGCGGGCTCCTACAATGAGCAGTTCTTC. Translation: CASSLVAGSYNEQFF.

The rearrangement uses TRBV11-2 and TRBJ1-1; 7 bases are a match to TRBD1. Germline trimming cut 8 bases from V and 4 bases from J; bases unmatched to any gene: 16. There are 16 residues in the CDR3. Germline V lookup: CDR1 SGHAT, CDR2 FQNNGV. The CDR3 nucleotides read TGTGCCAGCGGACCTCGGGCAGGGGGTTATCTCACTGAAGCTTTCTTT. This encodes CASGPRAGGYLTEAFF.

The chain uses TRBV7-9 and TRBJ2-1, with 8 nucleotides matching TRBD2. This CDR3 contains 14 residues. V was clipped by 3 bases and J by 7 bases; unmatched bases: 5. The germline CDR1 and CDR2 sequences are SEHNR and FQNEAQ (reference sequence). CDR3 in amino acids: CASSFSGNVNEQFF. CDR3 in DNA: TGTGCCAGCAGCTTTAGCGGGAATGTGAATGAGCAGTTCTTC.

This chain connects TRBV4-1 to TRBJ2-1; D unresolved. The V end was cut by 0 bases, the J end by 7 bases, with 13 bases between. CDR1 is MGHRA, CDR2 YSYEKL, per germline. This CDR3 comprises 15 residues. In nucleotides, the CDR3 is TGCGCCAGCAGCCAAGATCCGTCATCGGGTAATGAGCAGTTCTTC. Translated: CASSQDPSSGNEQFF.

The rearrangement uses TRBV28 and TRBJ1-2, with TRBD1 matching over 9 bases. In germline, CDR1 is MDHEN, CDR2 SYDVKM. The CDR3 has 14 residues. With V trimmed by 5 bases and J by 4 bases, 5 bases remained unmatched. The CDR3 DNA reads TGTGCCAGCAGTCCCCCACAGGGGGCCTATGGCTACACCTTC. It encodes CASSPPQGAYGYTF.

Concerning this clone: The junction shows a germline mismatch at one end, possibly a read error. This rearrangement joins TRBV6-1 to TRBJ2-7; D is possibly TRBD2 (7 bases). Per the germline V gene, CDR1 is MNHNS and CDR2 is SASEGT. This CDR3 is 12 amino acids long. Here the CDR3 DNA reads TGTGCCAGCAGTGAAAGTAGGGCACGGGGGGCCTTC. Protein product: CASSESRARGAF.

This sequence joins TRBV14 and TRBJ1-3; tentative D call: TRBD1 (6 bases). Trimming pared 0 bases from V and 0 bases from J, leaving 12 bases between. The CDR3 covers 17 residues. From germline, CDR1 is SGHDN and CDR2 FVKESK. This CDR3 reads CASSQDHRATSGNTIYF. In DNA form, the CDR3 reads TGTGCCAGCAGCCAAGATCACAGGGCCACCTCTGGAAACACCATATATTTT.

The DNA for the CDR3 is TGCAGCGTCGTCCCGGGACAGGGGGCCGAAGCTTTCTTT. Amino acid sequence: CSVVPGQGAEAFF. The chain carries TRBV29-1 and TRBJ1-1, with 12 bases lining up with TRBD1. The germline gives CDR1 SQVTM, CDR2 ANQGSEA. Unmatched junction bases numbered 7, after V lost 6 bases and J lost 8 bases. This CDR3 has 13 residues. The full variable domain, rest sourced from reference TRBV29-1 and TRBJ1-1, is SAVISQKPSRDICQRGTSLTIQCQVDSQVTMMFWYRQQPGQSLTLIATANQGSEATYESGFVIDKFPISRPNLTFSTLTVSNMSPEDSSIYLCSVVPGQGAEAFFGQGTRLTVV.

This clone has a handful of counts. The J gene is TRBJ2-7, the V gene TRBV4-1; D call uncertain. V lost 0 bases to trimming and J lost 3 bases, with 9 bases between them. Germline CDR1 and CDR2: MGHRA and YSYEKL. The CDR3 runs to 14 residues. In DNA, the CDR3 is TGCGCCAGCAGCCAAGATCCACACAGCTACGAGCAGTACTTC. It codes for CASSQDPHSYEQYF.

V is TRBV5-4 and J is TRBJ2-7, with 9 bases fitting TRBD2. This CDR3 spans 14 amino acids. J lost 4 bases, V lost 0 bases, and 2 bases had no gene match. Germline V gene lookup returns CDR1 SGHNT and CDR2 YYREEE (reference sequence). The CDR3 protein is CASSLGTSVYEQYF. The CDR3 DNA reads as TGTGCCAGCAGCTTGGGGACTAGCGTTTACGAGCAGTACTTC.

This clone has a handful of counts. The rearrangement uses TRBV7-9 and TRBJ1-1; the match to TRBD1 covers 9 bases. CDR1 SEHNR and CDR2 FQNEAQ come from the germline V gene (reference sequence). The CDR3 covers 14 residues. Trimming cost V 5 bases and J 3 bases; bases outside gene matches: 4. The CDR3: CASSQNRGHTEAFF. The CDR3 nucleotides are TGTGCCAGCAGCCAAAACAGGGGGCACACTGAAGCTTTCTTT.

The chain carries TRBV10-1 and TRBJ2-3; the D gene is possibly TRBD2 (5 bases). CDR3 size: 14 residues. V lost 6 bases and J lost 0, with 10 bases in between. Germline CDR1 and CDR2: WNHNN and SYGVQD (reference sequence). Here the CDR3 reads CASSRTGSTDTQYF. The CDR3 nucleotides read TGCGCCAGCAGCAGGACGGGGAGCACAGATACGCAGTATTTT.

The chain uses TRBV9 and TRBJ1-5; TRBD1 is a possible D gene (6 bases). The germline V gene has CDR1 SGDLS and CDR2 YYNGEE. This CDR3 is built from 14 residues. Trimming took 1 base from V and 6 from J, leaving 11 bases between them. In DNA, the CDR3 is TGTGCCAGCAGCGTACAGGGGTCTGGTCAGCCCCAGCATTTT. This gives the protein CASSVQGSGQPQHF.

V usage is TRBV5-1 and J usage is TRBJ2-5; D is possibly TRBD2 (7 bases). The CDR3 length is 15 residues. V lost 4 bases and J lost 2, with 15 bases in between. Per the germline V gene, CDR1 is SGHRS and CDR2 is YFSETQ. The chain's CDR3 is CASSPGGSGQETQYF. For the CDR3, the DNA is TGCGCCAGCAGCCCGGGGGGCTCAGGGCAAGAGACCCAGTACTTC.

CDR3 loop: CASSLSREKLFF. CDR3 nucleotides: TGTGCCAGCAGCCTTTCTCGTGAAAAACTGTTTTTT. J is TRBJ1-4 and V is TRBV7-6; no firm D call. The CDR3 covers 12 residues. Trimming stripped 5 bases from V and 7 bases from J, with 8 bases between. Germline-derived CDR1 and CDR2 are SGHVS and FNYEAQ.

This sequence joins TRBV11-3 and TRBJ1-2; D call uncertain. This CDR3 comprises 12 residues. V gave up 6 bases and J gave up 9 bases, with 14 bases separating them. Germline lookup yields CDR1 SGHNT and CDR2 YENEEA. Here the CDR3 reads CASSSGSGSYTF. CDR3 nucleotide sequence: TGTGCCAGCAGTTCAGGTAGCGGCAGCTACACCTTC.

This rearrangement joins TRBV5-1 to TRBJ2-3, with D possibly matching TRBD2 (5 bases). Trimming cost V 7 bases and J 6 bases, with 12 bases left between them. The CDR3 is made up of 12 amino acids. Germline values: CDR1 SGHRS, CDR2 YFSETQ. CDR3 sequence reads: CASAEGMDTQYF. Here the CDR3 DNA reads TGCGCCAGCGCCGAGGGTATGGATACGCAGTATTTT.

This clone was counted only a few times. The J gene is TRBJ2-7, the V gene TRBV6-5, with TRBD1 matching 9 bases. The CDR3 runs to 14 residues. V shed 5 bases and J 7 bases; nucleotides not matched to a gene: 9. Per germline, CDR1 MNHEY and CDR2 SVGAGI. This CDR3 reads CASSPTGGLGEQYF. The CDR3 DNA reads TGTGCCAGCAGTCCAACAGGGGGCCTAGGAGAGCAGTACTTC.

This clone was seen only once. The chain carries TRBV6-6 and TRBJ2-7, with D hard to call. V lost 4 bases, J lost 4 bases, and 14 bases lay in between. Germline V CDR1 and CDR2: MNHNY, SVGAGI (reference sequence). This CDR3 spans 14 amino acids. DNA of the CDR3: TGTGCCAGCAGTTCCGCGGCAGTCGGTTACGAGCAGTACTTC. It specifies CASSSAAVGYEQYF.

The rearrangement links TRBV27 to TRBJ2-7, with a possible D match to TRBD1 (6 bases). V lost 2 bases to trimming and J lost 3 bases, with 11 bases between them. The germline V gene encodes CDR1 MNHEY and CDR2 SMNVEV (reference sequence). This CDR3 is built from 14 residues. CDR3 loop: CASSLAGQLYEQYF. The CDR3 DNA reads TGTGCCAGCAGTTTAGCCGGACAGCTCTACGAGCAGTACTTC.

The V call is TRBV4-1, the J call TRBJ2-1; D ambiguous. Germline V gene sequence: CDR1 MGHRA, CDR2 YSYEKL. Trimming pared 0 bases from V and 3 bases from J, leaving 6 bases between. This CDR3 is built from 14 residues. This CDR3 is CASSQEKSYNEQFF. CDR3 coding DNA: TGCGCCAGCAGCCAAGAGAAGAGCTACAATGAGCAGTTCTTC.